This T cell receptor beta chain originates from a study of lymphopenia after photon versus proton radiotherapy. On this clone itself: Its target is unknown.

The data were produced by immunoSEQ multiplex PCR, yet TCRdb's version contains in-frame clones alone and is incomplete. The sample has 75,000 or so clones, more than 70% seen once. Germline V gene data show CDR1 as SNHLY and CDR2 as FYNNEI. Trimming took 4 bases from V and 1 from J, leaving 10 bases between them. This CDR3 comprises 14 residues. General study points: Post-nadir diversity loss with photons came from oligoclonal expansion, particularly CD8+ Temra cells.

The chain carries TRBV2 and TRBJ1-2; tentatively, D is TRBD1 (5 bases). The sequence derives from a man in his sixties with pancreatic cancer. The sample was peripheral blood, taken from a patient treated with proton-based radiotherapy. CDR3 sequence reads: CASSVEGVNYGYTF. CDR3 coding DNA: TGTGCCAGCAGTGTAGAAGGGGTTAACTATGGCTACACCTTC.